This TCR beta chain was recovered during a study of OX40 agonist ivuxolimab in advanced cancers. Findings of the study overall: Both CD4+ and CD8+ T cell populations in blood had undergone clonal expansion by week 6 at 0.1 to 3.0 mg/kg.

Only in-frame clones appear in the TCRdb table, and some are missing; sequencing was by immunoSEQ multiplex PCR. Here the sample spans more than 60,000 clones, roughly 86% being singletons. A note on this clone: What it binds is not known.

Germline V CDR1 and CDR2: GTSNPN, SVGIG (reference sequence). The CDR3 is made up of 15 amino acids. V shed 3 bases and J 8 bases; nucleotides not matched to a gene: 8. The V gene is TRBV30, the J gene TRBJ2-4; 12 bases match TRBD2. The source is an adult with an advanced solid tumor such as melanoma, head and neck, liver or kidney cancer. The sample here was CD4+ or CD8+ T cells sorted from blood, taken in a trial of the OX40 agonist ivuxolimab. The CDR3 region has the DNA TGTGCCTGGAGCGGGAAGGGACTAGCGGGCGACATTCAGTACTTC. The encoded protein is CAWSGKGLAGDIQYF.